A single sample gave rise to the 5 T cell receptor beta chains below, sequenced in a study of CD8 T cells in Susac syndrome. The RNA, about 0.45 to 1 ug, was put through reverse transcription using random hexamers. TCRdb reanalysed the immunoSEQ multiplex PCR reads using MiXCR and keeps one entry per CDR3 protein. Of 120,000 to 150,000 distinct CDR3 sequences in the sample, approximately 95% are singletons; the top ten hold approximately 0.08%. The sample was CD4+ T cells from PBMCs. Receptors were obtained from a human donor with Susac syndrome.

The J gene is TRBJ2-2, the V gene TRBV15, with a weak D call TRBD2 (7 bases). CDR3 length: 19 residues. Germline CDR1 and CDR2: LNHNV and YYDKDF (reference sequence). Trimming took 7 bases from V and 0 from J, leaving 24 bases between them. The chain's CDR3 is CATTKAFQRGGTNTGELFF. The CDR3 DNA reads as TGTGCCACCACCAAAGCCTTTCAGAGGGGGGGCACGAACACCGGGGAGCTGTTTTTT.

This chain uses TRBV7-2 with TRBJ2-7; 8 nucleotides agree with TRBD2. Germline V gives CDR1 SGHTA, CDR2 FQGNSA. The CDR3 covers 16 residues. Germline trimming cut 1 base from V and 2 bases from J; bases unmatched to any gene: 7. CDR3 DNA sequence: TGTGCCAGCAGCTTAGTGGGGCGGGGGGCCACCTACGAGCAGTACTTC. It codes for CASSLVGRGATYEQYF.

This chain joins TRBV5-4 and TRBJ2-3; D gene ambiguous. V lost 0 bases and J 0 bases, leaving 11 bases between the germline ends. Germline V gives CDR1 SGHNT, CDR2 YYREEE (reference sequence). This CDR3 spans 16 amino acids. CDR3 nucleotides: TGTGCCAGCAGCTTGGAAGACATTGCTAGCACAGATACGCAGTATTTT. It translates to CASSLEDIASTDTQYF.

The CDR3 is CASSNRLAGSWYEQFF. In DNA, the CDR3 is TGCGCCAGCAGCAACCGACTAGCGGGGTCGTGGTATGAGCAGTTCTTC. The V and J genes are TRBV5-1 and TRBJ2-1; 11 positions agree with TRBD2. Germline V gene lookup returns CDR1 SGHRS and CDR2 YFSETQ. The CDR3 is 16 amino acids. Trimming took 4 bases from V and 8 from J; bases not matched to a gene: 11.

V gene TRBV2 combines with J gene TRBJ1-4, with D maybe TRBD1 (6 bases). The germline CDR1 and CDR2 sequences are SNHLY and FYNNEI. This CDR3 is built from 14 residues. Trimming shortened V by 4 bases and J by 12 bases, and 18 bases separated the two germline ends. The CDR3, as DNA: TGTGCCAGCAGTGGAGGGGGGCCCTTTCGTGAACTGTTTTTT. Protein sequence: CASSGGGPFRELFF.